This T cell receptor beta chain was recovered during a study of cytomegalovirus exposure and HLA in healthy donors. This CDR3 is 12 amino acids long. The V end was cut by 4 bases, the J end by 0 bases, with 4 bases between. Germline values: CDR1 MDHEN, CDR2 SYDVKM. The PCR contained 60 Vbeta and 13 Jbeta primers. Here immunoSEQ multiplex PCR was the method, and the copy in TCRdb shows in-frame clones only, minus some. The repertoire holds about 190,000 clones, with 80% to 85% as singletons. This sequence was found in a man aged 35-49 years in good health and CMV-seropositive. The source material was PBMCs. The chain is built from TRBV28 and TRBJ2-7, with unresolved D. CDR3 loop: CASSSDSYEQYF. DNA of the CDR3: TGTGCCAGCAGTTCAGACTCCTACGAGCAGTACTTC.